This T cell receptor beta chain is drawn from a study of cytomegalovirus exposure and HLA in healthy donors. Study as a whole: Some 85 million unique TCRs, all from HLA-typed donors, were included in an early release of the data. Study-level results: Most TCRs appeared rarely, but some public TCRs recurred in many donors. When a later analysis was performed, an Asian-associated ancestry cluster reportedly had fewer N-insertions than the roughly 700-donor mean. In a later analysis, most CMV-associated TCR beta chains appeared HLA-restricted.

CDR1 and CDR2 from the germline V gene are SQVTM and ANQGSEA. V shed 6 bases, J shed 4 bases, and the junction held 3 bases outside the gene matches. CDR3 length equals 15 residues. PCR primers comprised 60 Vbeta and 13 Jbeta primers. Only in-frame clones appear in the TCRdb table, and some are missing; sequencing was by immunoSEQ multiplex PCR. Of 150,000 to 200,000 clones listed, roughly four fifths are singletons. With respect to this clone: What it recognizes is unknown.

This clonotype was sampled from a middle-aged man in good health and CMV-seropositive. The J gene is TRBJ2-2, the V gene TRBV29-1; 15 bases fit TRBD2. Sequencing used PBMCs. The CDR3 is CSVAGLAGGTGELFF. Here the CDR3 DNA reads TGCAGCGTCGCGGGACTAGCGGGAGGCACCGGGGAGCTGTTTTTT.